These T cell receptor beta chains were read from a single sample in a study of PD-1 blockade in classical Hodgkin lymphoma. Assay: immunoSEQ multiplex PCR; the TCRdb copy retains only in-frame clones and omits some. The sample lists 57,000 or so clones, around nine tenths occurring once. Sequencing was performed on peripheral blood mononuclear cells (PBMCs), taken before the fourth cycle of nivolumab. These receptors all stem from a human donor with classical Hodgkin lymphoma. Both conserved end residues are part of each CDR3. A D gene is named only where the DNA matches it firmly.

d_gene: TRBD1
v_gene: TRBV7-9
j_gene: TRBJ2-7
CDR3aa: CASSSRTGTYEQYF
CDR3nt: TGTGCCAGCAGCAGCCGGACAGGGACCTACGAGCAGTACTTC

d_gene: -
v_gene: TRBV5-1
j_gene: TRBJ2-3
CDR3aa: CASGGDSSTDTQYF
CDR3nt: TGCGCCAGCGGGGGAGACTCTAGCACAGATACGCAGTATTTT

d_gene: -
v_gene: TRBV27
j_gene: TRBJ1-6
CDR3aa: CASSLVRPSSYNSPLHF
CDR3nt: TGTGCCAGCAGTTTGGTCAGGCCAAGCTCCTATAATTCACCCCTCCACTTT

d_gene: -
v_gene: TRBV9
j_gene: TRBJ2-1
CDR3aa: CASSVEAAYYNEQFF
CDR3nt: TGTGCCAGCAGCGTAGAAGCGGCCTACTACAATGAGCAGTTCTTC

d_gene: -
v_gene: TRBV27
j_gene: TRBJ2-1
CDR3aa: CASGLGYRLYNEQFF
CDR3nt: TGTGCCAGCGGCTTGGGATACCGGCTATACAATGAGCAGTTCTTC

d_gene: -
v_gene: TRBV12-5
j_gene: TRBJ1-1
CDR3aa: CASSRGTEAFF
CDR3nt: TGTGCTAGTTCCCGGGGCACTGAAGCTTTCTTT

d_gene: -
v_gene: TRBV2
j_gene: TRBJ2-2
CDR3aa: CASMGTNTGELFF
CDR3nt: TGTGCCAGCATGGGGACGAACACCGGGGAGCTGTTTTTT

d_gene: TRBD1
v_gene: TRBV7-9
j_gene: TRBJ1-2
CDR3aa: CASSPGGLIGYTF
CDR3nt: TGTGCCAGCAGCCCAGGGGGTCTTATTGGCTACACCTTC

d_gene: -
v_gene: TRBV7-9
j_gene: TRBJ1-2
CDR3aa: CASSLAAGEGDGYTF
CDR3nt: TGTGCCAGCAGCTTAGCGGCAGGGGAAGGAGATGGCTACACCTTC

d_gene: -
v_gene: TRBV6-6
j_gene: TRBJ1-1
CDR3aa: CASGNLLMNTEAFF
CDR3nt: TGTGCCAGCGGAAATCTACTAATGAACACTGAAGCTTTCTTT

d_gene: -
v_gene: TRBV2
j_gene: TRBJ2-2
CDR3aa: CASSVDRDFGELFF
CDR3nt: TGTGCCAGCAGTGTAGACCGGGACTTCGGGGAGCTGTTTTTT

d_gene: -
v_gene: TRBV5-1
j_gene: TRBJ1-1
CDR3aa: CASSLEWVGGTTEAFF
CDR3nt: TGCGCCAGCAGCTTGGAATGGGTCGGGGGTACCACTGAAGCTTTCTTT

d_gene: TRBD2
v_gene: TRBV5-1
j_gene: TRBJ2-3
CDR3aa: CASSPYGGGPSTDTQYF
CDR3nt: TGCGCCAGCAGCCCGTACGGCGGGGGGCCGAGCACAGATACGCAGTATTTT

d_gene: -
v_gene: TRBV5-1
j_gene: TRBJ1-4
CDR3aa: CASSPEAATNEKLFF
CDR3nt: TGCGCCAGCAGCCCGGAGGCAGCAACTAATGAAAAACTGTTTTTT